The 18 T cell receptor beta chains reported below all come from one sample, sequenced in a study of beta chain features in type 1 diabetes. Study-level results: Type 1 diabetes patients showed a moderate but significant shortening of TCRB CDR3s in all four CD4+ subsets.

Antigens for these TCRs are unknown. Expressed TCRB transcripts were sequenced because the isolated RNA had all been reverse transcribed beforehand. Sequencing was performed with immunoSEQ multiplex PCR; in TCRdb, only in-frame clones are kept and a portion is missing. Of approximately 150,000 clones in the sample, roughly 60% were seen once. The sequencing input was naive CD4+ T cells from blood. The receptors shown here come from a man under 40 with type 1 diabetes.

The chain joins TRBV9 to TRBJ2-1; TRBD2 agrees at 10 bases. V shed 0 bases, J shed 10 bases, and the junction held 7 bases outside the gene matches. The CDR3 extends over 15 amino acids. Germline V gene lookup returns CDR1 SGDLS and CDR2 YYNGEE. For the CDR3, the DNA is TGTGCCAGCAGCGTAGGGACTAGCGGCTCCTCCGAGCAGTTCTTC. This translates into CASSVGTSGSSEQFF.

This chain uses TRBV7-2 with TRBJ1-1; D is unclear. Per the germline V gene, CDR1 is SGHTA and CDR2 is FQGNSA. CDR3 length: 15 amino acids. Between the trimmed V and J ends, which lost 3 bases and 4 bases, there was a span of 15 bases. The CDR3 loop reads CASSLGGVGVTEAFF. CDR3 in DNA: TGTGCCAGCAGCTTGGGTGGAGTTGGCGTCACTGAAGCTTTCTTT.

The gene calls are TRBV18 and TRBJ2-1; the match to TRBD2 covers 7 bases. Looked up from germline, CDR1 is KGHSH and CDR2 is LQKENI. V lost 3 bases to trimming and J lost 2 bases; unmatched junction nucleotides: 4. The CDR3 has 15 residues. CDR3 coding DNA: TGTGCCAGCTCACCGGGTGGGGGGGCCTACAATGAGCAGTTCTTC. Protein sequence: CASSPGGGAYNEQFF.

The V and J genes are TRBV18 and TRBJ2-6, with D perhaps TRBD1 (6 bases). In germline, CDR1 is KGHSH, CDR2 LQKENI. The CDR3 consists of 14 residues. Trimming cost V 6 bases and J 3 bases, with 9 bases left between them. CDR3 nucleotide sequence: TGTGCCAGCTCTGACAGGAGTGGGGCCAACGTCCTGACTTTC. Translation gives CASSDRSGANVLTF.

The rearrangement joins TRBV15 to TRBJ2-5; D gene uncertain. Per the germline V gene, CDR1 is LNHNV and CDR2 is YYDKDF (reference sequence). The length of the CDR3 is 14 residues. V was pared by 0 bases and J by 0 bases, with 5 bases between. Here the CDR3 DNA reads TGTGCCACCAGCAGAGACCCGTACCAAGAGACCCAGTACTTC. This translates into CATSRDPYQETQYF. Supplemented by reference TRBV15 and TRBJ2-5, the full variable domain reads DAMVIQNPRYQVTQFGKPVTLSCSQTLNHNVMYWYQQKSSQAPKLLFHYYDKDFNNEADTPDNFQSRRPNTSFCFLDIRSPGLGDTAMYLCATSRDPYQETQYFGPGTRLLVL.

The genes are TRBV7-2 and TRBJ2-3, with D hard to call. V dropped 6 bases and J dropped 0 bases, with 7 bases sitting between them. The V gene's germline CDR1 is SGHTA and CDR2 FQGNSA. There are 13 residues in the CDR3. The chain's CDR3 is CASRRVSTDTQYF. The CDR3 region has the DNA TGTGCCAGCAGGAGAGTGAGCACAGATACGCAGTATTTT. Variable domain in full (rest from reference TRBV7-2 and TRBJ2-3): GAGVSQSPSNKVTEKGKDVELRCDPISGHTALYWYRQSLGQGLEFLIYFQGNSAPDKSGLPSDRFSAERTGGSVSTLTIQRTQQEDSAVYLCASRRVSTDTQYFGPGTRLTVL.

The genes are TRBV4-3 and TRBJ2-3, with 12 positions matching TRBD2. CDR3 length: 16 residues. J gave up 2 bases and V 6 bases, and 6 bases lay outside the gene matches. Germline V gene lookup returns CDR1 LGHNA and CDR2 YSLEER. CDR3 in amino acids: CASRLGLAGNTDTQYF. The CDR3 DNA follows: TGCGCCAGCAGACTTGGACTAGCGGGGAACACAGATACGCAGTATTTT.

The gene calls are TRBV7-2 and TRBJ2-3; D is possibly TRBD2 (5 bases). Between the trimmed V and J ends, which lost 7 bases and 2 bases, there was a span of 13 bases. This CDR3 has 14 amino acids. CDR1 and CDR2 (germline): SGHTA, FQGNSA. CDR3 nucleotide sequence: TGTGCCAGCAACTCCGGGGAGCCCACAGATACGCAGTATTTT. This translates into CASNSGEPTDTQYF. Complete variable domain (other parts from reference TRBV7-2 and TRBJ2-3): GAGVSQSPSNKVTEKGKDVELRCDPISGHTALYWYRQSLGQGLEFLIYFQGNSAPDKSGLPSDRFSAERTGGSVSTLTIQRTQQEDSAVYLCASNSGEPTDTQYFGPGTRLTVL.

DNA for the CDR3: TGCAGCGTTGAAGGAAGGCTCCGAGATACGCAGTATTTT. Its translation is CSVEGRLRDTQYF. The rearrangement uses TRBV29-1 and TRBJ2-3; D ambiguous. Trimming left V 1 base short and J 5 bases short, with 10 bases between. Germline loops: CDR1 SQVTM, CDR2 ANQGSEA. The CDR3 contains 13 residues.

V gene TRBV9 combines with J gene TRBJ1-6; no clear D. The ends were cut back, 3 bases at V and 5 bases at J, with 9 bases in the middle. Germline CDR1 and CDR2: SGDLS and YYNGEE. The CDR3 extends over 14 amino acids. CDR3 DNA: TGTGCCAGCAGCGATCAGTCAAATAATTCACCCCTCCACTTT. Its protein is CASSDQSNNSPLHF.

This clone was recorded only once. V gene TRBV5-6 combines with J gene TRBJ1-1; D uncertain. Germline loops: CDR1 SGHDT, CDR2 YYEEEE. The CDR3 has 15 amino acids. With 2 bases removed from V and 0 bases from J, the gap between germline ends came to 11 bases. The CDR3 nucleotides are TGTGCCAGCAGCTTTAGCGACCCTTTGAACACTGAAGCTTTCTTT. This gives the protein CASSFSDPLNTEAFF.

The rearrangement joins TRBV9 to TRBJ2-3, with TRBD1 as a possible D gene (5 bases). This CDR3 is 16 amino acids long. V was pared by 0 bases and J by 0 bases, with 11 bases between. CDR1 SGDLS and CDR2 YYNGEE come from the germline V gene. In DNA form, the CDR3 reads TGTGCCAGCAGCGTAGGGACAAGTCTGAGCACAGATACGCAGTATTTT. Its translation is CASSVGTSLSTDTQYF.

This clone has just a few counts. V gene TRBV7-9 combines with J gene TRBJ1-6; TRBD1 is a possible D gene (6 bases). The V end was cut by 1 base, the J end by 5 bases, with 12 bases between. Per the germline V gene, CDR1 is SEHNR and CDR2 is FQNEAQ (reference sequence). The CDR3 totals 16 residues. The CDR3 protein is CASSLVLDRNNSPLHF. CDR3 sequence (DNA): TGTGCCAGCAGCTTAGTGCTGGACAGAAATAATTCACCCCTCCACTTT.

The chain has TRBV9 and TRBJ2-5; TRBD2 matches 9 bases. The trim removed 0 bases at V and 0 bases at J, leaving 6 bases unmatched. The germline V gene has CDR1 SGDLS and CDR2 YYNGEE. This CDR3 is built from 17 residues. CDR3 loop: CASSVAPSGGNQETQYF. The CDR3 region has the DNA TGTGCCAGCAGCGTAGCACCCAGCGGGGGGAACCAAGAGACCCAGTACTTC.

The V and J genes are TRBV7-2 and TRBJ2-1; D is unresolved. Trimming shortened V by 5 bases and J by 6 bases, and 8 bases separated the two germline ends. Germline V gives CDR1 SGHTA, CDR2 FQGNSA. The length of the CDR3 is 12 residues. CDR3 nucleotide sequence: TGTGCCAGCAGCCCAACAATCAATGAGCAGTTCTTC. Residues: CASSPTINEQFF.

The chain combines TRBV7-2 with TRBJ2-6, with D possibly being TRBD1 or TRBD2 (5 bases each). The ends were cut back, 5 bases at V and 0 bases at J, with 11 bases in the middle. CDR1 is SGHTA, CDR2 FQGNSA, per germline. There are 16 residues in the CDR3. This CDR3 reads CASSGDATSGANVLTF. The CDR3 DNA follows: TGTGCCAGCAGCGGGGACGCTACCTCTGGGGCCAACGTCCTGACTTTC.

The chain uses TRBV29-1 and TRBJ2-2; D is undetermined. Germline V CDR1 and CDR2: SQVTM, ANQGSEA. This CDR3 has 11 residues. V lost 5 bases and J lost 2, with 3 bases in between. DNA of the CDR3: TGCAGCGTTTCTAACACCGGGGAGCTGTTTTTT. This encodes CSVSNTGELFF.

The chain joins TRBV25-1 to TRBJ2-5; 8 bases fit TRBD1. V shed 1 base and J 8 bases; nucleotides not matched to a gene: 6. The CDR3 length is 14 residues. Per germline, CDR1 MGHDK and CDR2 SYGVNS. CDR3 region: CASSELPQGVTQYF. CDR3 DNA sequence: TGTGCCAGCAGTGAATTGCCACAGGGGGTCACCCAGTACTTC.